This TCR beta chain was captured by sequencing in a study of blood T cell repertoires in COVID-19. For the study at large: The study drew acute and convalescent COVID-19 samples from the United States, Italy and Spain.

The age range of participants was about 18 to 89 years, with residence in around 22 US areas. Self-reported history from a screening survey and questionnaire set each donor's cohort. Authors' processing steps: Nucleated cell number was recorded as an estimate derived from reference gene primer amplification. Repertoires were generated with immunoSEQ multiplex PCR, while TCRdb's copy carries only in-frame clones and drops some. V and J calls and clone size are given by that table; D and trimming were obtained from the DNA. The profile shows about 260,000 clones, around 80% of them singletons. Trimming at V came to 7 bases and at J to 11 bases, leaving 9 bases not matched to a gene. CDR3 length: 12 amino acids. The germline CDR1 and CDR2 sequences are MNHEY and SVGAGI.

The sequencing input was PBMCs or T cells enriched from blood (not recorded which). The sequence was obtained from a man under 40 with acute COVID-19. This chain connects TRBV6-5 to TRBJ2-5; 8 positions agree with TRBD2. The CDR3 is CASTRTSPKQYF. DNA of the CDR3: TGTGCCAGCACCCGGACTAGCCCCAAACAGTACTTC.